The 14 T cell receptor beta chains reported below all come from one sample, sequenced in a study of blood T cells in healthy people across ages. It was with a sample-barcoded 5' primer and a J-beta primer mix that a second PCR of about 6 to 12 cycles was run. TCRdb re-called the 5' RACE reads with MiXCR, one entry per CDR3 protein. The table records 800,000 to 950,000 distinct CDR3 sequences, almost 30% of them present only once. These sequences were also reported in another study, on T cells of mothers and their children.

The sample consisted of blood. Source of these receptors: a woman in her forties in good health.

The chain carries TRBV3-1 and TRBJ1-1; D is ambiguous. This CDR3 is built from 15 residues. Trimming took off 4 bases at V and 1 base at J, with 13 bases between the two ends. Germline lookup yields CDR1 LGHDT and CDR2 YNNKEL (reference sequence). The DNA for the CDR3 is TGTGCCAGCAGCCTTAACATCCGGGGGAACACTGAAGCTTTCTTT. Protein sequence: CASSLNIRGNTEAFF. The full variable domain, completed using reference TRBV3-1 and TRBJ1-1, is DTAVSQTPKYLVTQMGNDKSIKCEQNLGHDTMYWYKQDSKKFLKIMFSYNNKELIINETVPNRFSPKSPDKAHLNLHINSLELGDSAVYFCASSLNIRGNTEAFFGQGTRLTVV.

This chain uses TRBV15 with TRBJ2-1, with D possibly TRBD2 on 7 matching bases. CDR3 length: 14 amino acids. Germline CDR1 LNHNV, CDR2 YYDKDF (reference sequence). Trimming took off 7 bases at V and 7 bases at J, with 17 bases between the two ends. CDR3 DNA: TGTGCCACCAATATGGACGGGGGGCGAAATGAGCAGTTCTTC. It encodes CATNMDGGRNEQFF.

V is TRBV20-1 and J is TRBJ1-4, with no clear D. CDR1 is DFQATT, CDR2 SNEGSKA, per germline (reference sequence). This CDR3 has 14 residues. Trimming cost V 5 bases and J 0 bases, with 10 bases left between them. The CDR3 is CSAQPGTTNEKLFF. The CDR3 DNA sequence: TGCAGTGCTCAGCCCGGGACAACTAATGAAAAACTGTTTTTT.

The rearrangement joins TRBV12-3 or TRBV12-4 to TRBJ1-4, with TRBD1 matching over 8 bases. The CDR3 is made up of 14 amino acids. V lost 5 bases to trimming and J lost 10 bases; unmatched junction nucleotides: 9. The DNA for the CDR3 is TGTGCCAGCAGTCCGAGGACAGGGCCCACAAAACTGTTTTTT. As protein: CASSPRTGPTKLFF.

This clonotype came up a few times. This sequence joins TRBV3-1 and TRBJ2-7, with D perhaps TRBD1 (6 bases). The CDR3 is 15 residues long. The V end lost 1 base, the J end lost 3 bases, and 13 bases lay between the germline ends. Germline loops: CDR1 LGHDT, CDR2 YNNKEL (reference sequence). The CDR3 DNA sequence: TGTGCCAGCAGCCAAGTCGGTGGGGGACACTACGAGCAGTACTTC. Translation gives CASSQVGGGHYEQYF.

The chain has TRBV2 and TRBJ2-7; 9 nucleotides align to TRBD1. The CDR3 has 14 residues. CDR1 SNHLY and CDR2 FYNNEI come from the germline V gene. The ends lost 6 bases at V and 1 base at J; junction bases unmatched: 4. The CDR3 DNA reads TGTGCCAGCAGACCGGACAGGGGTTCCTACGAGCAGTACTTC. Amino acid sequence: CASRPDRGSYEQYF.

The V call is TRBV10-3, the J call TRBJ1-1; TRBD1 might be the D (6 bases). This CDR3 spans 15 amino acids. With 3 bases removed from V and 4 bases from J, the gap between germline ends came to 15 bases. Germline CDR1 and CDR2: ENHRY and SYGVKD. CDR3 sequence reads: CAISEQGEGGTEAFF. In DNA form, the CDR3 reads TGTGCCATCAGTGAACAGGGTGAGGGGGGCACTGAAGCTTTCTTT.

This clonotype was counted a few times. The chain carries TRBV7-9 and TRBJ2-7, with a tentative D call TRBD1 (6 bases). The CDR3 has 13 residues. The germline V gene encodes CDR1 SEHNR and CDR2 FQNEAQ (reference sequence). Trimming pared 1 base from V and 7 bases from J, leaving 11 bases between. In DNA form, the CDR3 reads TGTGCCAGCAGCTTAGTGCCAGGGGAAGAGCAGTACTTC. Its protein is CASSLVPGEEQYF.

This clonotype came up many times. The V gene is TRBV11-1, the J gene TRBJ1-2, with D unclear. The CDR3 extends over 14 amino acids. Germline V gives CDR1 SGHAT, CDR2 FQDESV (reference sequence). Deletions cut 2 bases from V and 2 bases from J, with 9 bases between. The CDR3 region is CASSLRQANYGYTF. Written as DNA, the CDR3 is TGTGCCAGCAGCTTAAGGCAGGCGAACTATGGCTACACCTTC.

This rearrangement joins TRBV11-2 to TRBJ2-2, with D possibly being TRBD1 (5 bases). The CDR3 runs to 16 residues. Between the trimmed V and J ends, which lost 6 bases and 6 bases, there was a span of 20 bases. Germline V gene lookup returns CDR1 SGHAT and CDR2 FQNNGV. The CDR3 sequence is CASRPALAGIPGELFF. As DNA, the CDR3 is TGTGCCAGCAGACCCGCTCTTGCAGGGATCCCCGGGGAGCTGTTTTTT.

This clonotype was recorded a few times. The CDR3 region is CSVDPTGGGGYTF. As DNA, the CDR3 is TGCAGCGTTGACCCGACAGGGGGCGGAGGCTACACCTTC. The genes are TRBV29-1 and TRBJ1-2; 10 bases match TRBD1. The CDR3 extends over 13 amino acids. V was pared by 3 bases and J by 8 bases, with 6 bases of the junction left unmatched. In germline, CDR1 is SQVTM, CDR2 ANQGSEA.

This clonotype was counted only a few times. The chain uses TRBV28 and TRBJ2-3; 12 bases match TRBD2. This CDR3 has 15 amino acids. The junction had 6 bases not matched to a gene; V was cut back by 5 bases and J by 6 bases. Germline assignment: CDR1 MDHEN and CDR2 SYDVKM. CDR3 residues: CASSPASGGADTQYF. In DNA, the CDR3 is TGTGCCAGCAGTCCCGCTAGCGGGGGGGCGGATACGCAGTATTTT.

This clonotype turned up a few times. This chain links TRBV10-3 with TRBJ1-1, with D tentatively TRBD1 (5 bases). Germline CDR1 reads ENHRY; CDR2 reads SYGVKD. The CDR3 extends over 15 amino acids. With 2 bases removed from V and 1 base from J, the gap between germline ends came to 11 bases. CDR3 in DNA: TGTGCCATCAGTGAGGGGGGGTCGCCGAACACTGAAGCTTTCTTT. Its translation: CAISEGGSPNTEAFF.

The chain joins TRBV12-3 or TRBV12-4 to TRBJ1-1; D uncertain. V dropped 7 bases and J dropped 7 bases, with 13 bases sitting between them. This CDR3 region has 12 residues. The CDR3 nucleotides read TGTGCCAGCATCGGGATAGTTGGTGAAGCTTTCTTT. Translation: CASIGIVGEAFF.